Below are 16 T cell receptor beta chains sequenced from a single sample in a study of identical twins. TCRdb processed the 5' RACE reads anew with MiXCR; each CDR3 protein has one entry. Of approximately 260,000 distinct CDR3 sequences in the sample, roughly an eighth were seen once. The sample was memory (CD45RO+) T cells sorted from blood. Receptors originate from a woman aged 18 to 35 in good health.

This clonotype was observed a few times. The chain combines TRBV30 with TRBJ2-7; the match to TRBD2 covers 8 bases. In germline, CDR1 is GTSNPN, CDR2 SVGIG (reference sequence). Trimming took 5 bases from V and 2 from J; bases not matched to a gene: 2. The CDR3 is 12 residues long. The CDR3 reads CAWGLATYEQYF. The CDR3 coding sequence is TGTGCCTGGGGACTAGCCACCTACGAGCAGTACTTC.

The chain couples TRBV4-3 to TRBJ2-1, with D tentatively TRBD1 or TRBD2 (5 bases each). Deletions cut 4 bases from V and 0 bases from J, with 19 bases between. The CDR3 length is 18 residues. Germline lookup yields CDR1 LGHNA and CDR2 YSLEER. The CDR3 spells CASSLHWGGEGSYNEQFF. DNA for the CDR3: TGCGCCAGCAGCCTCCACTGGGGCGGAGAGGGCTCCTACAATGAGCAGTTCTTC.

The rearrangement links TRBV4-1 to TRBJ1-5, with D possibly TRBD1 on 5 matching bases. This CDR3 has 15 amino acids. The V and J ends lost 0 bases and 5 bases respectively, with 11 bases between them. Per the germline V gene, CDR1 is MGHRA and CDR2 is YSYEKL. The CDR3 region has the DNA TGCGCCAGCAGCCAAGATTCAGGGAGCGATCAGCCCCAGCATTTT. It encodes CASSQDSGSDQPQHF.

This clonotype was counted a few times. V and J are TRBV7-9 and TRBJ2-2, with D possibly being TRBD2 (6 bases). V lost 4 bases to trimming and J lost 3 bases, with 15 bases between them. This CDR3 comprises 16 residues. CDR1 is SEHNR and CDR2 is FQNEAQ in the germline V gene (reference sequence). The CDR3 reads CASSSGQGGHTGELFF. The CDR3 nucleotides read TGTGCCAGCAGCTCGGGGCAGGGAGGACACACCGGGGAGCTGTTTTTT.

This clonotype came up a few times. The rearrangement uses TRBV12-3 or TRBV12-4 and TRBJ2-1, with 8 bases lining up with TRBD2. The CDR3 contains 16 residues. J lost 9 bases, V lost 4 bases, and 14 bases had no gene match. CDR3 protein: CASSSSLAGKGSEQFF. The CDR3 bases are TGTGCCAGCAGTTCCTCTCTAGCGGGTAAGGGGAGTGAGCAGTTCTTC.

This clonotype was seen a few times. The chain joins TRBV11-3 to TRBJ1-5; no clear D. This CDR3 contains 13 residues. Germline loops: CDR1 SGHNT, CDR2 YENEEA. With 5 bases removed from V and 1 base from J, the gap between germline ends came to 6 bases. The DNA of the CDR3 is TGTGCCAGCAGCCAATTGAGCAATCAGCCCCAGCATTTT. Translating gives CASSQLSNQPQHF.

This clonotype has only a few counts. The chain employs TRBV5-6 and TRBJ1-1, with unresolved D. Germline lookup yields CDR1 SGHDT and CDR2 YYEEEE. Trimming left V 4 bases short and J 1 base short, with 8 bases between. This CDR3 region has 13 residues. As DNA, the CDR3 is TGTGCCAGCAGCGAACAGACGAACACTGAAGCTTTCTTT. This encodes CASSEQTNTEAFF.

This clonotype was counted a few times. The chain employs TRBV15 and TRBJ2-5; D is unclear. CDR1 is LNHNV and CDR2 is YYDKDF in the germline V gene (reference sequence). V was cut by 0 bases and J by 1 base, with 9 bases left in between. The CDR3 spans 15 residues. The DNA for the CDR3 is TGTGCCACCAGCAGAGAGAGACACCTCCAAGAGACCCAGTACTTC. It encodes CATSRERHLQETQYF.

Comment on this clonotype: This may come from a read error, since a much larger clone is one base off. CDR3 coding DNA: TGTGCCAGCAGTGACTCGGACTACAATGAGCAGTTCTTC. It is translated as CASSDSDYNEQFF. The chain couples TRBV6-4 to TRBJ2-1; D not resolved. Trimming left V 0 bases short and J 3 bases short, with 3 bases between. Germline V gives CDR1 MRHNA, CDR2 SNTAGT. The length of the CDR3 is 13 residues.

J is TRBJ1-2 and V is TRBV12-5, with D unresolved. Germline CDR1 LGHNT, CDR2 FRNRAP. This CDR3 region has 13 residues. Deletions cut 1 base from V and 4 bases from J, with 7 bases between. The CDR3 loop reads CASGLGQTYGYTF. As DNA, the CDR3 is TGTGCTAGTGGTTTGGGACAAACCTATGGCTACACCTTC.

V and J are TRBV5-6 and TRBJ2-1; D ambiguous. The CDR3 is 14 residues long. With 0 bases removed from V and 14 bases from J, the gap between germline ends came to 18 bases. Germline-derived CDR1 and CDR2 are SGHDT and YYEEEE. CDR3 region: CASSLAPEIVREFF. Here the CDR3 DNA reads TGTGCCAGCAGCTTGGCTCCTGAGATAGTTCGTGAGTTCTTC.

This clonotype came up a few times. The gene calls are TRBV20-1 and TRBJ2-5; TRBD2 is a possible D gene (7 bases). Deletions cut 5 bases from V and 4 bases from J, with 23 bases between. The germline CDR1 and CDR2 sequences are DFQATT and SNEGSKA (reference sequence). The CDR3 is made up of 16 amino acids. The CDR3: CSASRSFGGRAETQYF. Here the CDR3 DNA reads TGCAGTGCTTCCCGATCCTTCGGGGGGCGGGCAGAGACCCAGTACTTC.

This clonotype has just a few counts. The V gene is TRBV5-1, the J gene TRBJ2-7; D is possibly TRBD1 (6 bases). CDR3 length: 14 amino acids. The germline V gene encodes CDR1 SGHRS and CDR2 YFSETQ. Trimming took off 5 bases at V and 3 bases at J, with 15 bases between the two ends. The CDR3 DNA reads TGCGCCAGCAGGAGACAGGTGTCAGACTACGAGCAGTACTTC. This encodes CASRRQVSDYEQYF.

This clonotype has more than one count but fewer than ten. The chain joins TRBV20-1 to TRBJ2-7; D is uncertain. Germline V gene lookup returns CDR1 DFQATT and CDR2 SNEGSKA (reference sequence). V was shortened by 3 bases and J by 0 bases, with 12 bases between the two germline ends. This CDR3 comprises 14 residues. The CDR3 bases are TGCAGTGCTAGTAGCCCAAGGGACTCCTACGAGCAGTACTTC. It codes for CSASSPRDSYEQYF.

This chain connects TRBV5-4 to TRBJ2-6; a possible D gene is TRBD2 (6 bases). Trimming cost V 4 bases and J 2 bases, with 16 bases left between them. CDR3 length equals 17 residues. Germline CDR1 is SGHNT and CDR2 is YYREEE (reference sequence). The CDR3, as DNA: TGTGCCAGCAGCGCCGGGAGCTCCTGGGCTGGGGCCAACGTCCTGACTTTC. Translating it yields CASSAGSSWAGANVLTF.

This chain links TRBV6-4 with TRBJ2-2, with TRBD2 identical over 11 bases. The CDR3 is 17 amino acids. Germline V gene lookup returns CDR1 MRHNA and CDR2 SNTAGT. Trimming took 4 bases from V and 0 from J; bases not matched to a gene: 4. CDR3 in DNA: TGTGCCAGCAGTGTCGGGACTAGCGGCCCGAACACCGGGGAGCTGTTTTTT. Encoded protein: CASSVGTSGPNTGELFF.